This T cell receptor (beta chain) was sequenced for a study of T cell repertoires in cytomegalovirus infection. Study-wide context: Signatures in public TCR beta sequences pointed to both CMV infection and matching HLA type.

TCRdb processed the reads anew with MiXCR; each CDR3 protein has one entry. Seen here are some 300,000 distinct CDR3 sequences, about 9.1% observed once, and the top ten hold about 2.3%. This clonotype was seen many times. The CDR3 runs 10 residues. Germline CDR1 and CDR2: DFQATT and SNEGSKA (reference sequence). The chain is built from TRBV20-1 and TRBJ2-5; D is uncertain. This TCR was sampled from a human donor in good health (CMV status not recorded). Some clones in this sample may be carry-over from other donors' samples. Sequenced sample: PBMCs. The CDR3 loop is CSSKGETQYF. CDR3 in DNA: TGCAGCTCCAAAGGGGAGACCCAGTACTTC.